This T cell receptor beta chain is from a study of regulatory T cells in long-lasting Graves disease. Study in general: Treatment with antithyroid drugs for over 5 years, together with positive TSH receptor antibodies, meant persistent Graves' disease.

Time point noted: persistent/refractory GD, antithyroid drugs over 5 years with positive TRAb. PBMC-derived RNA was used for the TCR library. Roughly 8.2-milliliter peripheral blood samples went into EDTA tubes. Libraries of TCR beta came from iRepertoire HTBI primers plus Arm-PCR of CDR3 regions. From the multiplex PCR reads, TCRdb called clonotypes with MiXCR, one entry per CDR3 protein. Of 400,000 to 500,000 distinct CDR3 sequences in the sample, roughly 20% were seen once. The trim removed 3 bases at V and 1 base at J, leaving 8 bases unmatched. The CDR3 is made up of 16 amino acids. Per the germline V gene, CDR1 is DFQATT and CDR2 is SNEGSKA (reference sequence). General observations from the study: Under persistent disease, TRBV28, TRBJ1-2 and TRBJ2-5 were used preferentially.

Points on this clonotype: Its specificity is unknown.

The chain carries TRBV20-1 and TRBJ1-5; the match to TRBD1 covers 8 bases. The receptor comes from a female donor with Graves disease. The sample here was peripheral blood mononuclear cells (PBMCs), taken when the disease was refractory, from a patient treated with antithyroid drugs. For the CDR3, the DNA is TGCAGTGCTAGCTCCCAGGGGGCGAGGAGCAATCAGCCCCAGCATTTT. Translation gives CSASSQGARSNQPQHF.